This is a list of T cell receptor beta chains from one sample in a study of identical twins. TCRdb redid the calling of the 5' RACE reads with MiXCR, one entry per CDR3 protein. Here the sample spans about 530,000 distinct CDR3 sequences, more than 20% being singletons. In addition, the sample was reused for a study of yellow fever vaccine responses in identical twins.

Input material: CD4+ T cells sorted from blood. These receptors all stem from a woman between 18 and 29 years old in good health. CDR3s include the opening cysteine and the closing phenylalanine or tryptophan. Each record gives: D gene, V gene, clone size, J gene, CDR3 protein, CDR3 DNA. The D gene is left open where the match is weak. Only part of the rows carry a size: once, few, many, or a class if the clone is expanded.

TRBD2	TRBV9	-	TRBJ2-1	CASSVASGNNEQFF	TGTGCCAGCAGCGTAGCTAGCGGGAACAATGAGCAGTTCTTC
TRBD1	TRBV29-1	-	TRBJ1-1	CSVALLQGAGGAFF	TGCAGCGTTGCCTTACTTCAGGGGGCCGGCGGCGCTTTCTTT
TRBD2	TRBV5-5	few	TRBJ2-5	CASSLGGVAGRQETQYF	TGTGCCAGCAGCTTGGGCGGCGTAGCGGGGCGCCAAGAGACCCAGTACTTC
TRBD2	TRBV7-2	few	TRBJ2-7	CASRPGLERSYEQYF	TGTGCCAGCAGACCCGGACTAGAACGCTCCTACGAGCAGTACTTC
TRBD1	TRBV15	once	TRBJ2-1	CATSRTGTGRNEQFF	TGTGCCACCAGCAGAACCGGGACAGGGAGGAATGAGCAGTTCTTC
-	TRBV20-1	-	TRBJ2-1	CSARLRGPYNEQFF	TGCAGTGCTAGGCTCAGGGGCCCCTACAATGAGCAGTTCTTC
-	TRBV7-8	-	TRBJ1-4	CASSSQHGQSPGEKLFF	TGTGCCAGCAGCTCCCAACACGGGCAGAGCCCGGGTGAAAAACTGTTTTTT
-	TRBV3-1	few	TRBJ2-1	CASRLGVTSSYNEQFF	TGTGCCAGCCGCTTGGGGGTCACCAGCTCCTACAATGAGCAGTTCTTC
TRBD2	TRBV10-3	few	TRBJ2-3	CAIRGLSTDTQYF	TGTGCCATCAGGGGACTATCCACAGATACGCAGTATTTT
TRBD2	TRBV28	-	TRBJ2-3	CATAGGPSTDTQYF	TGTGCCACCGCGGGAGGGCCTTCTACAGATACGCAGTATTTT
TRBD1	TRBV5-1	-	TRBJ2-5	CASSLGQGLRETQYF	TGCGCCAGCAGCCTGGGACAGGGGCTTCGGGAGACCCAGTACTTC
-	TRBV6-1	-	TRBJ2-7	CATMGDIFYEQYF	TGTGCCACCATGGGAGACATATTTTACGAGCAGTACTTC
-	TRBV14	-	TRBJ2-5	CASSQEKGLQRQETQYF	TGTGCCAGCAGCCAAGAAAAAGGCCTACAAAGACAAGAGACCCAGTACTTC
TRBD2	TRBV12-3/TRBV12-4	many	TRBJ2-1	CASSPQTSGRVNNEQFF	TGTGCCAGCAGTCCACAGACTAGCGGGAGGGTTAACAATGAGCAGTTCTTC
-	TRBV3-1	few	TRBJ2-1	CASSRSQGFPYNEQFF	TGTGCCAGCAGCCGTTCACAGGGTTTTCCCTACAATGAGCAGTTCTTC
TRBD2	TRBV12-3/TRBV12-4	few	TRBJ2-5	CASSRMTSAKTQYF	TGTGCCAGCAGTCGCATGACTAGCGCAAAGACCCAGTACTTC
-	TRBV9	-	TRBJ2-7	CASSVAGGPYEQYF	TGTGCCAGCAGCGTAGCTGGGGGACCCTACGAGCAGTACTTC
-	TRBV12-3/TRBV12-4	-	TRBJ2-1	CASSLPVRGSSYNEQFF	TGTGCCAGCAGTTTACCGGTCCGGGGGAGCTCCTACAATGAGCAGTTCTTC
TRBD2	TRBV20-1	-	TRBJ2-2	CSARDRGLAGISTGELFF	TGCAGTGCTAGAGATCGGGGGCTAGCGGGGATTAGTACCGGGGAGCTGTTTTTT
TRBD2	TRBV28	many	TRBJ2-3	CASSLGGLAGLIDTQYF	TGTGCCAGCAGTTTGGGGGGACTAGCGGGATTGATAGATACGCAGTATTTT
TRBD1	TRBV4-1	few	TRBJ1-1	CASSQLDRWDTEAFF	TGCGCCAGCAGCCAATTGGACAGGTGGGACACTGAAGCTTTCTTT
-	TRBV10-3	-	TRBJ2-1	CAISEPRTLAYNEQFF	TGTGCCATCAGTGAGCCCAGGACGCTTGCCTACAATGAGCAGTTCTTC
-	TRBV10-3	few	TRBJ2-3	CAISTSRLVADTQYF	TGTGCCATCAGCACATCAAGACTAGTAGCAGATACGCAGTATTTT
TRBD2	TRBV3-1	few	TRBJ2-5	CASSQESAGEETQYF	TGTGCCAGCAGCCAAGAATCAGCGGGAGAAGAGACCCAGTACTTC
-	TRBV5-1	many	TRBJ2-2	CASSLAGVAGELFF	TGCGCCAGCAGCTTGGCGGGAGTTGCCGGGGAGCTGTTTTTT
TRBD1	TRBV20-1	few	TRBJ1-1	CSASDRGTSFF	TGCAGTGCTTCGGACAGGGGGACGTCTTTCTTT
TRBD2	TRBV12-3/TRBV12-4	many	TRBJ2-2	CASSFSGLAGATGELFF	TGTGCCAGCAGTTTTTCCGGACTAGCGGGGGCCACCGGGGAGCTGTTTTTT
TRBD2	TRBV20-1	-	TRBJ2-1	CSASQTSGGAGEQFF	TGCAGTGCTAGCCAGACTAGCGGGGGGGCGGGTGAGCAGTTCTTC
TRBD1	TRBV7-6	few	TRBJ1-1	CASSGRTGGPTEAFF	TGTGCCAGCAGCGGTCGGACAGGGGGCCCCACTGAAGCTTTCTTT
-	TRBV20-1	-	TRBJ1-6	CSAVVGSSYNSPLHF	TGCAGTGCGGTTGTGGGGAGCTCCTATAATTCACCCCTCCACTTT
TRBD2	TRBV12-3/TRBV12-4	few	TRBJ2-5	CASSYMGLAGEETQYF	TGTGCCAGCAGTTATATGGGACTAGCGGGAGAAGAGACCCAGTACTTC
TRBD2	TRBV28	-	TRBJ2-3	CASSWGLAAQYF	TGTGCCAGCAGCTGGGGACTAGCGGCTCAGTATTTT
TRBD1	TRBV6-5	few	TRBJ1-1	CASSLDRRNTEAFF	TGTGCCAGCAGTTTGGACAGGCGAAACACTGAAGCTTTCTTT